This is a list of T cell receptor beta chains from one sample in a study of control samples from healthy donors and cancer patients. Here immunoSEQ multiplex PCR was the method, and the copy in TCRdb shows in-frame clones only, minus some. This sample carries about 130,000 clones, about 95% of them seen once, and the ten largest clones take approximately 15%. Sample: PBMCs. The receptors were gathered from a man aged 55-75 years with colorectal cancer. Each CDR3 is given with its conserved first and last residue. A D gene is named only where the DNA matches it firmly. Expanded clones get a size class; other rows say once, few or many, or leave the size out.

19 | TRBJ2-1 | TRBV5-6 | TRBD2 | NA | TGTGCCAGCAGCTCACCACCGGGACTAGCGGCAGGGCCCGGGGATGAGCAGTTCTTC | CASSSPPGLAAGPGDEQFF
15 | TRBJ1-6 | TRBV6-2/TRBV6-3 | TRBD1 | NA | TGTGCCAGCAGTTCCCTTACAGGGGGGAATTCACCCCTCCACTTT | CASSSLTGGNSPLHF
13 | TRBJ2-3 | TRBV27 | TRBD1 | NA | TGTGCCAGTTGTAAGGGGGCTGGTGATACGCAGTATTTT | CASCKGAGDTQYF
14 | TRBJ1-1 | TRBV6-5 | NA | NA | TGTGCCAGCAGCAGTAATCGACTATCCACTGAAGCTTTCTTT | CASSSNRLSTEAFF
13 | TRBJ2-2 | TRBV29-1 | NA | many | TGCAGCGTTGGCCAATTGAACACCGGGGAGCTGTTTTTT | CSVGQLNTGELFF
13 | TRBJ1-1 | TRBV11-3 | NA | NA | TGTGCCAGCAGCAGGGAACGGGACACTGAAGCTTTCTTT | CASSRERDTEAFF
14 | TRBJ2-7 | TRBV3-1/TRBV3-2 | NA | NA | TGTGCCAGCAGGCCAACAGGGTCTGGTCGCGAGCAGTACTTC | CASRPTGSGREQYF
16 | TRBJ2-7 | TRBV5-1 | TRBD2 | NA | TGCGCCAGCAGAGGTGGCACTAGCGGGGGTCTCGACGAGCAGTACTTC | CASRGGTSGGLDEQYF
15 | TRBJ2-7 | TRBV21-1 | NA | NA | TGTGCCAGCAGCAAAGGGGAGAACCCAGGCCACGAGCAGTACTTC | CASSKGENPGHEQYF
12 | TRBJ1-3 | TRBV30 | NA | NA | TGTGCCTGGAGTATTGCGGGAAACACCATATATTTT | CAWSIAGNTIYF
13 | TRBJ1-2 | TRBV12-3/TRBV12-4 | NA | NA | TGTGCCAGCAGTTGGGGGGTGGCCTATGGCTACACCTTC | CASSWGVAYGYTF
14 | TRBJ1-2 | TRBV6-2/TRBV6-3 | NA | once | TGTGCCAGCAGTTGGACTTATACAAACTATGGCTACACCTTC | CASSWTYTNYGYTF
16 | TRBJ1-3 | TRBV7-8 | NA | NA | TGTGCCAGCAGCTTGATCACAGCCAGCTCTGGAAACACCATATATTTT | CASSLITASSGNTIYF
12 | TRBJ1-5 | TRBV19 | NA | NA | TGTGCCAGTAAAGGGGCAGGACAGCCCCAGCATTTT | CASKGAGQPQHF
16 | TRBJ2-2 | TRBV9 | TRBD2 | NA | TGTGCCAGCAGCGTCAGCGGGGGTACCCACACCGGGGAGCTGTTTTTT | CASSVSGGTHTGELFF
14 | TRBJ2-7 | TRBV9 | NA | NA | TGTGCCAGCAGCCCCTATGGGGCAACCTACGAGCAGTACTTC | CASSPYGATYEQYF
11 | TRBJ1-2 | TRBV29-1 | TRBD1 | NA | TGCAGCCTTGGACAGGGTGGACGCTACACCTTC | CSLGQGGRYTF
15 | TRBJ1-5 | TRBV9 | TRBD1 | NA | TGTGCCAGCAGCGTAGGACAGGGGAGCAATCAGCCCCAGCATTTT | CASSVGQGSNQPQHF
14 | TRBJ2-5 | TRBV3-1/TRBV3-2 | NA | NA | TGTGCCAGCAGCCTCTCGGGACTCGGAGAGACCCAGTACTTC | CASSLSGLGETQYF
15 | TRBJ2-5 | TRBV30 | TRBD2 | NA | TGTGCCTGGAGTCCCCAGTGGGACTATAAGGAGACCCAGTACTTC | CAWSPQWDYKETQYF
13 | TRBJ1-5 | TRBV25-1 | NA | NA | TGTGCCAGCAGTGTAGGGGGGAATCAGCCCCAGCATTTT | CASSVGGNQPQHF
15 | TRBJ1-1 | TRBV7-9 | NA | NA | NA | CASSLLSGPNTEAFF
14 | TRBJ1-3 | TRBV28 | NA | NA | TGTGCCAGCAGTTCTGCAAGCTCTGGAAACACCATATATTTT | CASSSASSGNTIYF
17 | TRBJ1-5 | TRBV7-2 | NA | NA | TGTGCCAGCAGCTTAGCCCAACCCGGGACAAATAATCAGCCCCAGCATTTT | CASSLAQPGTNNQPQHF
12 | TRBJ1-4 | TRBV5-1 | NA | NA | TGCGCCAGCAGGAGAACTAATGAAAAACTGTTTTTT | CASRRTNEKLFF
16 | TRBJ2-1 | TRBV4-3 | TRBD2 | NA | TGCGCCAGCAGCCCCCAGTCGGGGGGGGTTTTCAATGAGCAGTTCTTC | CASSPQSGGVFNEQFF
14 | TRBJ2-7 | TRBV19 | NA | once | TGTGCCAGTAGTATTCCAGGGTTTGCCTACGAGCAGTACTTC | CASSIPGFAYEQYF